The rows below give T cell receptor beta chains drawn from one sample of a study of regulatory T cells in long-lasting Graves disease. TCRdb re-called the multiplex PCR reads with MiXCR, one entry per CDR3 protein. The sample holds 350,000 to 450,000 distinct CDR3 sequences, around 15% seen once. This sample also belongs to another study, concerning T cells in Graves' hyperthyroidism and ophthalmopathy.

The specimen was peripheral blood mononuclear cells (PBMCs), collected at new diagnosis, from a patient treated with antithyroid drugs. The origin of the receptors is a man aged 35-49 years with Graves disease. Each CDR3 is given with its conserved first and last residue. Fields, in order: CDR3 protein, CDR3 DNA, clone size, V gene, J gene, D gene. D genes are given only for firm matches. Clone size, where shown, is once, few, many, or a class for clones that have expanded.

CSAPHTPRGTDTQYF	TGCAGTGCCCCCCACACTCCAAGAGGGACAGATACGCAGTATTTT	many	TRBV20-1	TRBJ2-3	.
CASSRTGGDSHEQYF	TGTGCCAGCAGCCGGACAGGGGGGGATTCCCACGAGCAGTACTTC	many	TRBV27	TRBJ2-7	TRBD1
CASKKRTAGFTGELFF	TGTGCCAGCAAGAAGAGGACAGCCGGATTCACCGGGGAGCTGTTTTTT	.	TRBV6-1	TRBJ2-2	.
CSFLGQHNEQFF	TGCTCCTTTCTAGGACAGCACAATGAGCAGTTCTTC	many	TRBV20-1	TRBJ2-1	.
CASSQDMGYLAKNIQYF	TGTGCCAGCAGCCAAGATATGGGATACCTAGCCAAAAACATTCAGTACTTC	many	TRBV3-1	TRBJ2-4	.
CSAEIQDGNEKLFF	TGCAGTGCTGAGATACAGGACGGTAATGAAAAACTGTTTTTT	few	TRBV20-1	TRBJ1-4	.
CATSDWRTSPGELFF	TGTGCCACCAGTGATTGGAGGACTAGCCCCGGGGAGCTGTTTTTT	few	TRBV24-1	TRBJ2-2	TRBD2
CSAFGDRYQETQYF	TGCAGTGCTTTTGGGGACCGGTACCAAGAGACCCAGTACTTC	many	TRBV20-1	TRBJ2-5	.
CAWRPGQHNTGELFF	TGTGCCTGGAGACCGGGACAGCACAACACCGGGGAGCTGTTTTTT	.	TRBV30	TRBJ2-2	TRBD1
CASKGSAGGRDTQYF	TGTGCCAGTAAGGGGTCGGCGGGGGGCAGGGATACGCAGTATTTT	.	TRBV19	TRBJ2-3	TRBD2
CASSLGTGNNEQFF	TGTGCCAGCAGCTTAGGCACAGGGAACAATGAGCAGTTCTTC	many	TRBV7-2	TRBJ2-1	.
CASSSRRTSGAEQYF	TGTGCCAGCAGCTCTCGCCGGACTAGCGGGGCAGAGCAGTACTTC	many	TRBV7-2	TRBJ2-7	TRBD2
CASSPRAVRGGETQYF	TGTGCCAGCAGTCCACGGGCCGTTAGGGGTGGGGAGACCCAGTACTTC	many	TRBV7-2	TRBJ2-5	.
CASSITDRGPNTEAFF	TGTGCCAGCAGTATAACGGACAGGGGGCCGAACACTGAAGCTTTCTTT	.	TRBV12-3/TRBV12-4	TRBJ1-1	TRBD1
CASSRRSGGHQF	TGTGCCAGCAGCAGGCGGTCTGGGGGGCACCAATTT	many	TRBV28	TRBJ1-4	.
CASSLLGQGPYEQYF	TGCGCCAGCAGCTTGTTAGGACAGGGTCCCTACGAGCAGTACTTC	many	TRBV5-1	TRBJ2-7	TRBD1
CASSPRLSGANVLTF	TGTGCCAGCTCCCCTAGGCTATCTGGGGCCAACGTCCTGACTTTC	few	TRBV27	TRBJ2-6	.
CASSRHFTDTQYF	TGTGCCAGCAGCCGACACTTCACAGATACGCAGTATTTT	many	TRBV7-2	TRBJ2-3	.
CASSSGVLTPQHF	TGTGCCAGCAGCTCAGGGGTACTCACTCCCCAGCATTTT	many	TRBV2	TRBJ1-5	.
CASRRTEHDTDTQYF	TGTGCCAGTAGGCGGACGGAGCACGACACAGATACGCAGTATTTT	few	TRBV19	TRBJ2-3	.
CASSLGGTAIRLDEQYF	TGTGCCAGCAGCCTTGGGGGGACGGCGATCCGTTTGGACGAGCAGTACTTC	.	TRBV24-1	TRBJ2-7	.
CASSEAYRVQNIQYF	TGTGCCAGCAGTGAAGCGTACAGGGTCCAAAACATTCAGTACTTC	many	TRBV6-1	TRBJ2-4	.
CASSINVRSGNTIYF	TGTGCCAGTAGTATTAACGTTCGCTCTGGAAACACCATATATTTT	few	TRBV19	TRBJ1-3	.
CASSLSLNSYEQYF	TGTGCCAGCAGCTTGTCCCTAAACTCCTACGAGCAGTACTTC	.	TRBV5-4	TRBJ2-7	.
CASSTSGGPLHF	TGCGCCAGCAGCACCTCGGGAGGGCCCCTCCACTTT	many	TRBV5-1	TRBJ1-6	.
CAISDDRGPDTQYF	TGTGCCATCAGTGATGACAGGGGGCCAGATACGCAGTATTTT	many	TRBV10-3	TRBJ2-3	TRBD1
CASSLDGTGGPDAQYF	TGTGCCAGCAGTTTAGATGGGACAGGGGGCCCAGATGCGCAATATTTT	.	TRBV28	TRBJ2-3	TRBD1
CSARSLGREQFF	TGCAGTGCTAGGTCACTAGGGAGGGAGCAGTTCTTC	.	TRBV20-1	TRBJ2-1	.
CASSLEGGGTEQYF	TGCGCCAGCAGCTTGGAGGGTGGGGGGACCGAGCAGTACTTC	many	TRBV5-1	TRBJ2-7	.
CASSYWVGDTEAFF	TGTGCCAGCAGTTACTGGGTGGGAGACACTGAAGCTTTCTTT	many	TRBV6-5	TRBJ1-1	.
CASSPGNYDRGRGYTF	TGTGCCAGCAGCCCCGGGAACTACGACAGGGGGCGAGGCTACACCTTC	many	TRBV6-1	TRBJ1-2	TRBD1
CASSLEPSGYNEQFF	TGCGCCAGCAGCTTGGAGCCTAGCGGTTACAATGAGCAGTTCTTC	many	TRBV5-1	TRBJ2-1	TRBD2
CSATVGLNYGYTF	TGCAGTGCTACTGTTGGCCTTAACTATGGCTACACCTTC	few	TRBV20-1	TRBJ1-2	.
CASSLLGDQPQHF	TGTGCCAGCAGTTTACTGGGCGACCAGCCCCAGCATTTT	many	TRBV28	TRBJ1-5	.
CASSQTSLAGEGGETQYF	TGCGCCAGCAGCCAAACCTCACTAGCGGGGGAAGGAGGAGAGACCCAGTACTTC	.	TRBV4-3	TRBJ2-5	TRBD2
CASSLGTLATNEKLFF	TGCGCCAGCAGCTTAGGGACACTAGCAACTAATGAAAAACTGTTTTTT	.	TRBV5-1	TRBJ1-4	.
CASSTPGTATYNEQFF	TGTGCCAGCAGCACCCCCGGGACAGCTACCTACAATGAGCAGTTCTTC	many	TRBV3-1	TRBJ2-1	TRBD1
CASRRDSFYNEQFF	TGTGCCAGCAGGCGTGACAGTTTCTACAATGAGCAGTTCTTC	many	TRBV6-2/TRBV6-3	TRBJ2-1	.
CSASDGRNTDTQYF	TGCAGTGCTAGCGATGGGCGTAACACAGATACGCAGTATTTT	many	TRBV20-1	TRBJ2-3	.
CASSQGTSHIQETQYF	TGCGCCAGCAGCCAGGGGACTAGCCACATACAAGAGACCCAGTACTTC	.	TRBV4-1	TRBJ2-5	TRBD2
CASSGTNTQETQYF	TGTGCCAGCAGCGGAACTAACACACAAGAGACCCAGTACTTC	many	TRBV11-2	TRBJ2-5	.
CASSSFRTAGNTIYF	TGTGCCAGCAGTTCTTTTAGGACAGCTGGAAACACCATATATTTT	.	TRBV28	TRBJ1-3	.
CASSEGSAGGYEQYF	TGTGCCAGCAGTGAAGGGTCCGCAGGGGGGTACGAGCAGTACTTC	many	TRBV6-1	TRBJ2-7	.
CASSLRAGGITDAQYF	TGTGCCAGCAGCCTACGAGCGGGGGGAATCACAGATGCGCAGTATTTT	.	TRBV11-2	TRBJ2-3	TRBD2
CASNWGITDTQYF	TGTGCCAGCAACTGGGGGATCACAGATACGCAGTATTTT	many	TRBV28	TRBJ2-3	.
CASSLGGAREQFF	TGTGCCAGCAGCTTAGGTGGGGCCCGTGAGCAGTTCTTC	many	TRBV7-2	TRBJ2-1	.
CASSSNGHNDNSPLHF	TGTGCCAGTAGTTCTAACGGACATAACGATAATTCACCCCTCCACTTT	few	TRBV19	TRBJ1-6	.
CASSLVVFETQYF	TGTGCCAGCAGCTTAGTGGTTTTCGAGACCCAGTACTTC	many	TRBV7-2	TRBJ2-5	.
CSATGQLNTEAFF	TGCAGCGCTACGGGACAGCTGAACACTGAAGCTTTCTTT	many	TRBV29-1	TRBJ1-1	TRBD1
CASSLMQGAPKDTQYF	TGTGCCAGCAGCTTGATGCAGGGGGCGCCCAAAGATACGCAGTATTTT	few	TRBV5-6	TRBJ2-3	TRBD1
CASRKGTENEKLFF	TGTGCCAGCAGGAAAGGGACAGAAAATGAAAAACTGTTTTTT	few	TRBV6-1	TRBJ1-4	TRBD1
CAGSTGGVNTEAFF	TGTGCCGGCAGCACAGGGGGCGTGAACACTGAAGCTTTCTTT	many	TRBV28	TRBJ1-1	TRBD1
CASKPGHSGNTIYF	TGTGCCAGCAAGCCCGGACACTCTGGAAACACCATATATTTT	many	TRBV12-3/TRBV12-4	TRBJ1-3	.
CASSSPPPTTGLGSGANVLTF	TGCGCCAGCAGTTCCCCACCACCAACGACAGGACTCGGCTCGGGGGCCAACGTCCTGACTTTC	.	TRBV5-1	TRBJ2-6	.
CASSTGTSSNEQFF	TGTGCCAGCAGCACCGGGACTAGTAGCAATGAGCAGTTCTTC	many	TRBV7-3	TRBJ2-1	TRBD2
CASSARQGVDVTEAFF	TGTGCCAGCAGCGCTAGACAGGGAGTAGATGTGACTGAAGCTTTCTTT	many	TRBV7-8	TRBJ1-1	TRBD1
CAWSVGLAGGTDTQYF	TGTGCCTGGAGTGTCGGACTAGCGGGGGGCACAGATACGCAGTATTTT	.	TRBV30	TRBJ2-3	TRBD2
CASSPPTTGYDQYF	TGTGCCAGCTCACCACCGACTACAGGGTATGATCAGTATTTT	many	TRBV18	TRBJ2-3	.